This T cell receptor beta chain was found in a study of T cells in Graves' hyperthyroidism and ophthalmopathy. Exclusion of a patient resulted from uncontrolled infection, other autoimmune disease, pregnancy or lactation. Thyroid ultrasound, orbital computed tomography, clinical symptoms, and serum thyroxine and TRAb underpinned diagnoses. Researchers amplified the TCR beta CDR3 regions from RNA transcripts. HTBI primers were employed in a first-round RT-PCR of the TCR CDR3. TCRdb passed the multiplex PCR reads through MiXCR, listing each CDR3 protein once. Of over 500,000 distinct CDR3 sequences listed, more than 15% are singletons. A note on this clonotype: Its specificity is not known.

Study outcomes and limitations: Stable hyperthyroidism was separated from ophthalmopathy by a model based on 13 V-J features.

The length of the CDR3 is 13 residues. Germline-derived CDR1 and CDR2 are MDHEN and SYDVKM. Trimming removed 3 bases from V and 5 bases from J; junction bases left unmatched: 4. This receptor was taken from a woman aged 25 to 39 with Graves' ophthalmopathy. This chain links TRBV28 with TRBJ2-7, with TRBD2 matching over 7 bases. The source material was blood. The CDR3 coding sequence is TGTGCCAGCAGTTTCGGGGCGGGAGACGAGCAGTACTTC. The encoded protein is CASSFGAGDEQYF.